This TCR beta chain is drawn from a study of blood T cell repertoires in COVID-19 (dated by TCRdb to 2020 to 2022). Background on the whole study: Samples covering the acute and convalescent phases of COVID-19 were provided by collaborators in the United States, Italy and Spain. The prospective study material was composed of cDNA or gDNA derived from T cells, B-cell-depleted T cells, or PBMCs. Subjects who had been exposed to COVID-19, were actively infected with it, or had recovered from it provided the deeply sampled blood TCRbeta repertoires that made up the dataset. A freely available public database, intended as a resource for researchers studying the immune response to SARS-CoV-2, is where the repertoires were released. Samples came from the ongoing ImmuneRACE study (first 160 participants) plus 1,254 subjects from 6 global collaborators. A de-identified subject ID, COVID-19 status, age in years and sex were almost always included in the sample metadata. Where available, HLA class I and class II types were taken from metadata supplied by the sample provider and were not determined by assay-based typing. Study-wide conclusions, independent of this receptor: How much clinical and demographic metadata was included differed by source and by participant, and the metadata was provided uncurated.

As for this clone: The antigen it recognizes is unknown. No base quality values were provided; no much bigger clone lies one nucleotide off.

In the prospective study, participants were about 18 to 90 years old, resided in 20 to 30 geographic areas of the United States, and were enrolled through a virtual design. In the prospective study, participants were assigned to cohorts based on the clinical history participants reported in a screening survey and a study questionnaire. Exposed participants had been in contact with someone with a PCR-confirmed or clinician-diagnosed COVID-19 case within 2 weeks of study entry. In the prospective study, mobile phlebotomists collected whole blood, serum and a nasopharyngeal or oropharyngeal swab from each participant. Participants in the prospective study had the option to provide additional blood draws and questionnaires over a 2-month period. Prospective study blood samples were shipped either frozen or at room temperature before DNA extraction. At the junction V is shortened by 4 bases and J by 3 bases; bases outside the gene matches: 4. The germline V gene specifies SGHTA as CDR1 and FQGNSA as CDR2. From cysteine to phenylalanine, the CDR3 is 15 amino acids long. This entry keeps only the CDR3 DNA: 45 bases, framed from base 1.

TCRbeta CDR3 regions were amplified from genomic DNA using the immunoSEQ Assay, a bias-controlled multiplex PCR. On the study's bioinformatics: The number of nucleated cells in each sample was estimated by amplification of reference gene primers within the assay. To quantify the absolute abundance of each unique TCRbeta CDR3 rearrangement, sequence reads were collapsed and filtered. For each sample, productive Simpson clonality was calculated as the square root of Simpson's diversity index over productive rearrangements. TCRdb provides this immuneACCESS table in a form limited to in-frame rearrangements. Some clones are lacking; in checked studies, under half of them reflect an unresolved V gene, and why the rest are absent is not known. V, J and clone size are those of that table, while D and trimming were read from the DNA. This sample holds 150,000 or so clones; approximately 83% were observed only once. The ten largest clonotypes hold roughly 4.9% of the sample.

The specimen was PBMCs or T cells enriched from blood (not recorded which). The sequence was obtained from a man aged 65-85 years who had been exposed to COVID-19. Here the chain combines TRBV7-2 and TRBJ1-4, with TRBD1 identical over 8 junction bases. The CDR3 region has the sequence CASSSQGAPNEKLFF. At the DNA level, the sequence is TGTGCCAGCAGCTCCCAGGGGGCCCCTAATGAAAAACTGTTTTTT.